What follows is one T cell receptor (beta chain) and its context. What it recognizes is unknown. At one of its ends the junction is not consistent with the germline gene, which may arise from a read error. The CDR3 runs 15 residues. Germline V gene sequence: CDR1 MNHEY, CDR2 SVGAGI. Treatment of the sample: roughly nine-day PBMC culture with coronavirus spike peptide pools or control peptides (ViraFEST assay). This record comes from a study of vaccination and CD4 T cells after COVID-19. The Oncomine TCR Beta short-read assay sequenced DNA from cultured CD4+ T cells. Genomic DNA extraction was carried out from cultured CD4+ T cells. Using its own MiXCR run on the PCR reads, TCRdb lists one record per CDR3 protein. There are approximately 18,000 distinct CDR3 sequences in the sample; about 80% occur only once, and about 15% lies in the top ten.

J is TRBJ1-3 and V is TRBV6-5, with 8 bases fitting TRBD1. The sample in question was CD4+ T cells from blood, cultured in vitro, obtained after SARS-CoV-2 vaccination. This receptor was identified in a human donor who received a COVID-19 vaccine. CDR3 loop: CASSYRPGTGNIIYF. CDR3 nucleotides: TGTGCCAGCAGTTACCGTCCCGGGACAGGAAACATCATATATTTT.